One T cell receptor (beta chain) is described in this entry. There is no known antigen for this receptor. No clone much larger than this one lies a single base away; base qualities are absent. V loses 3 bases, J loses 0 bases, and the germline ends lie 10 bases apart. CDR1 SGHNT and CDR2 YYREEE are derived from the germline V gene (reference sequence). Counted from cysteine to phenylalanine, this CDR3 has 16 amino acids. The sequence is cut down to CDR3 DNA, 48 bases in frame from base 1. This sample was included in a study of blood T cell repertoires in COVID-19 (dated by TCRdb to 2020 to 2021). For context, the study as a whole: Collaborator samples came from the United States, Italy and Spain and covered acute and convalescent phases of COVID-19. The dataset comprised deeply sampled blood TCRbeta repertoires from subjects exposed to, actively infected with, or recovered from COVID-19. The material from the prospective study consisted of cDNA or gDNA derived from T cells, B-cell-depleted T cells, or PBMCs. HLA class I and class II types, where available, came from metadata supplied by the sample provider rather than from assay-based typing. The samples were drawn from the first 160 participants of the ongoing ImmuneRACE study and from some 1,300 subjects provided by 6 global collaborators. Sample metadata almost always included a de-identified subject ID, COVID-19 status, age in years and sex. The repertoires were made available in a free public database intended to serve as a resource for research on the immune response to SARS-CoV-2. Overall study results and their limits: How much clinical and demographic metadata was included differed by source and by participant, and the metadata was provided uncurated.

TCRbeta CDR3 regions were amplified from genomic DNA by means of the immunoSEQ Assay, a bias-controlled multiplex PCR. Regarding the original processing steps: Within the assay, amplification of reference gene primers was used to estimate how many nucleated cells each sample contained. To quantify the absolute abundance of each unique TCRbeta CDR3 rearrangement, sequence reads were collapsed and filtered. For each sample, productive Simpson clonality was calculated as the square root of Simpson's diversity index across productive rearrangements. TCRdb obtained this table from immuneACCESS and retained in-frame rearrangements with V and J assigned. These tables miss some clones; where compared with another copy, unresolved V genes account for less than half of the shortfall, and the remainder is unexplained. V, J and clone size are those of that table, while D and trimming were read from the DNA. This sample has some 41,000 clones in its table, and approximately 91% of those were observed once. The ten biggest clones cover 5% to 6% of the sample.

Collaborating institutions collected whole blood in K2EDTA tubes following their own protocols. Collaborator samples were shipped for TCRbeta analysis as frozen whole blood, isolated PBMCs, or DNA extracted from either sample type. The material sequenced was peripheral blood. The clonotype comes from a human donor in a cohort sampled during active COVID-19. The receptor chain draws on TRBV5-4 and TRBJ2-6, with no confidently assigned D gene. Read as DNA, the sequence is TGTGCCAGCAGCTCCCTTTGGGCCTCTGGGGCCAACGTCCTGACTTTC. It translates to CASSSLWASGANVLTF.